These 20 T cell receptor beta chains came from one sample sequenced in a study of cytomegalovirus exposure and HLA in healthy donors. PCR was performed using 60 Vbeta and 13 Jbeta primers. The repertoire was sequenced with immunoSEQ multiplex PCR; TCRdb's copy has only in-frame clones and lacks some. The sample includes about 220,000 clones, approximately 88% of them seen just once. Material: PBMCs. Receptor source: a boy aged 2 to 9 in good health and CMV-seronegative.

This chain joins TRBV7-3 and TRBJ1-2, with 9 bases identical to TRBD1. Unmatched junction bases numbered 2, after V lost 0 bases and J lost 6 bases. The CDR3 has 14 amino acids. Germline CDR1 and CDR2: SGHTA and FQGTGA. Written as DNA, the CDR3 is TGTGCCAGCAGCTTAACTGGGACAGGGCATGGCTACACCTTC. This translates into CASSLTGTGHGYTF.

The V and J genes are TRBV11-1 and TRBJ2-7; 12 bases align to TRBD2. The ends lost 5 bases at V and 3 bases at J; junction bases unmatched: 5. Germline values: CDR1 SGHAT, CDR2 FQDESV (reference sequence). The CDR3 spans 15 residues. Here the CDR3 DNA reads TGTGCCAGCAGCCCCGGACTAGCGGGAATCTACGAGCAGTACTTC. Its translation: CASSPGLAGIYEQYF.

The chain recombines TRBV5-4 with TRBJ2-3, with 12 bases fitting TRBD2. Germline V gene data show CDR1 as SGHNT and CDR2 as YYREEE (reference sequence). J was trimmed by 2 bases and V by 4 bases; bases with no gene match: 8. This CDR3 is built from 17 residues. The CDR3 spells CASSGKTSGGLTDTQYF. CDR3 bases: TGTGCCAGCAGCGGAAAGACTAGCGGGGGCCTCACAGATACGCAGTATTTT.

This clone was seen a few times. CDR3 region: CASSDTGSYEQYF. The DNA of the CDR3 is TGTGCCAGCAGTGATACAGGCTCCTACGAGCAGTACTTC. The J gene is TRBJ2-7, the V gene TRBV6-1; possibly TRBD1 for D (5 bases). V was shortened by 3 bases and J by 0 bases, with 6 bases between the two germline ends. This CDR3 comprises 13 residues. Per the germline V gene, CDR1 is MNHNS and CDR2 is SASEGT.

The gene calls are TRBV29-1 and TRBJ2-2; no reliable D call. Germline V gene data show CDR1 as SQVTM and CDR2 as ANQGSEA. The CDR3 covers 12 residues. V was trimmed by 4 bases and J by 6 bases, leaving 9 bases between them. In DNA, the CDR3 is TGCAGCGTTGGGGCCGCCCCCGGGGAGCTGTTTTTT. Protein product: CSVGAAPGELFF.

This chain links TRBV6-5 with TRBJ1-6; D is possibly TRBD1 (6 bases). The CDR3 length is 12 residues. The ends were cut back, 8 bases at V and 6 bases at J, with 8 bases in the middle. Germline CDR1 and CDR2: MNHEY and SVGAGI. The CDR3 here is CASHRVNSPLHF. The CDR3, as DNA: TGTGCCAGCCACAGGGTTAATTCACCCCTCCACTTT.

CDR3 loop: CASSPPGAGGRETQYF. The CDR3 bases are TGTGCCAGCAGCCCTCCCGGAGCGGGAGGGAGGGAGACCCAGTACTTC. The chain has TRBV9 and TRBJ2-5, with 10 positions matching TRBD2. The V gene end was trimmed by 4 bases and the J gene end by 5 bases; junction bases not matched to a gene: 11. Looked up from germline, CDR1 is SGDLS and CDR2 is YYNGEE. The CDR3 covers 16 residues.

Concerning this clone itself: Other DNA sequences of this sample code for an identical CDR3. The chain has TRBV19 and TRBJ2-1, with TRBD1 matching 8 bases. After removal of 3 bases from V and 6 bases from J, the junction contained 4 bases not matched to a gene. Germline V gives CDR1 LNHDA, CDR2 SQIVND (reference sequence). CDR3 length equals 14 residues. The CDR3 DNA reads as TGTGCCAGTAGTATCGCAGACAGGGGCAATGAGCAGTTCTTC. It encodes CASSIADRGNEQFF.

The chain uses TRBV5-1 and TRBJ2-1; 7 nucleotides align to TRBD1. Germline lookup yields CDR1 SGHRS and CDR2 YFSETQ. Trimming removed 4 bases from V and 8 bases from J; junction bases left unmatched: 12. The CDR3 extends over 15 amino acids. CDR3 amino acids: CASSVRDSLIDEQFF. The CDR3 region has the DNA TGCGCCAGCAGCGTCAGGGACAGCCTCATCGATGAGCAGTTCTTC.

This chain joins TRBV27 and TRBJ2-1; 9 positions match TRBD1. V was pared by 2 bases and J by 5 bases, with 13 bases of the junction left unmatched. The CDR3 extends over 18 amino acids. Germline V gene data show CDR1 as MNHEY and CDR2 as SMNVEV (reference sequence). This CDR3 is CASSLIGSRDRANNEQFF. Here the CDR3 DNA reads TGTGCCAGCAGTTTAATAGGTAGTAGGGACAGGGCCAACAATGAGCAGTTCTTC.

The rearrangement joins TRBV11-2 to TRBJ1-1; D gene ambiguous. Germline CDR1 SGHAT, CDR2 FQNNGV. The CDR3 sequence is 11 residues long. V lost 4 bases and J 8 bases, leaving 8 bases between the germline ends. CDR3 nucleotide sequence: TGTGCCAGCAGCTCCCCGGGGGAAGCTTTCTTT. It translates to CASSSPGEAFF.

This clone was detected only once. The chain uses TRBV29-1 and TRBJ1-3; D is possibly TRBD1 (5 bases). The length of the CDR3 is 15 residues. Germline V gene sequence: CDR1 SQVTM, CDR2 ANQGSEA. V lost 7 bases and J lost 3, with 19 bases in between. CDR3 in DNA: TGCAGCGCCTTCGGGTCCTCAGGGCATGGAAACACCATATATTTT. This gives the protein CSAFGSSGHGNTIYF.

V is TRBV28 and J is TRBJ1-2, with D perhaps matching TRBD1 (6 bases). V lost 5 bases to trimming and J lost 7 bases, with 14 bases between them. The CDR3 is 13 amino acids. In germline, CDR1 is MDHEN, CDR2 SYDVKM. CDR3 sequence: CASSPGQTLGYTF. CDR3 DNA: TGTGCCAGCAGTCCGGGACAAACCCTTGGCTACACCTTC.

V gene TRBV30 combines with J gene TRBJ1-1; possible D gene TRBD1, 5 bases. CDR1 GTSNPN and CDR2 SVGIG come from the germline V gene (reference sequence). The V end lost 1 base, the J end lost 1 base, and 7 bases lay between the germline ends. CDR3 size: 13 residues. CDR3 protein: CAWSADTNTEAFF. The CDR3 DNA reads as TGTGCCTGGAGTGCGGACACGAACACTGAAGCTTTCTTT.

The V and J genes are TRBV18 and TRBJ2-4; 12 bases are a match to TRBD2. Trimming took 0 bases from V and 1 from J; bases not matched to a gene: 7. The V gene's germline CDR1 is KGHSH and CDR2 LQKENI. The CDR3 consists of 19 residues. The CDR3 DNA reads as TGTGCCAGCTCACCACCTCTAGCGGGGGGGCCCCTTGCCAAAAACATTCAGTACTTC. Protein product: CASSPPLAGGPLAKNIQYF.

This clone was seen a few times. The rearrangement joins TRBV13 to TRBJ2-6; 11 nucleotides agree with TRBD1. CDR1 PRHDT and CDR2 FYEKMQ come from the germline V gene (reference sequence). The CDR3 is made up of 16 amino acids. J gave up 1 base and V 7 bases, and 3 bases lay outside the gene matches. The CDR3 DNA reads TGTGCCAGCACGGGACAGGGGGTTTCTGGGGCCAACGTCCTGACTTTC. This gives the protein CASTGQGVSGANVLTF.

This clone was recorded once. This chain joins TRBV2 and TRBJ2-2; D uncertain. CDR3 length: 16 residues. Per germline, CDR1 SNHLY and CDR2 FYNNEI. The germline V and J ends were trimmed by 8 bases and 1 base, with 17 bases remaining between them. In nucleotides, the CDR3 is TGTGCCAGCGGGCCAGATCACCTGGAGAACACCGGGGAGCTGTTTTTT. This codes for CASGPDHLENTGELFF. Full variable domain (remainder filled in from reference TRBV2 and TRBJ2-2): EPEVTQTPSHQVTQMGQEVILRCVPISNHLYFYWYRQILGQKVEFLVSFYNNEISEKSEIFDDQFSVERPDGSNFTLKIRSTKLEDSAMYFCASGPDHLENTGELFFGEGSRLTVL.

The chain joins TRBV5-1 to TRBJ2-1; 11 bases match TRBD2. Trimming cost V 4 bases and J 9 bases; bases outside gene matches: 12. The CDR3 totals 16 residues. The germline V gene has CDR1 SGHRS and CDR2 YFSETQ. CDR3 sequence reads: CASSLSPGLADLEQFF. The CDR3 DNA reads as TGCGCCAGCAGCCTATCACCGGGACTAGCGGATCTTGAGCAGTTCTTC.

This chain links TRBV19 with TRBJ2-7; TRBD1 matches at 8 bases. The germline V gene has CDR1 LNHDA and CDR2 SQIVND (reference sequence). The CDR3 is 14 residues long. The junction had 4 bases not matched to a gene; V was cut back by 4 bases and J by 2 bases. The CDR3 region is CASSTNRGTYEQYF. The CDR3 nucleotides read TGTGCCAGTAGTACCAACAGGGGGACCTACGAGCAGTACTTC. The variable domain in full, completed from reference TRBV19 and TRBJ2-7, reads DGGITQSPKYLFRKEGQNVTLSCEQNLNHDAMYWYRQDPGQGLRLIYYSQIVNDFQKGDIAEGYSVSREKKESFPLTVTSAQKNPTAFYLCASSTNRGTYEQYFGPGTRLTVT.

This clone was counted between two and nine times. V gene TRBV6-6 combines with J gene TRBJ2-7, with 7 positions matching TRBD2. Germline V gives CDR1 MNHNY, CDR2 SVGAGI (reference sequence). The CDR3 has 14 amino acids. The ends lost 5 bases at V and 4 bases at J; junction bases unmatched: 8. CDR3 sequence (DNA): TGTGCCAGCAGTGGGAGGGGCGCGGATTACGAGCAGTACTTC. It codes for CASSGRGADYEQYF.